The source of this TCR beta chain is a study of control samples from healthy donors and cancer patients. This clone has a single count. The assay was immunoSEQ multiplex PCR, and TCRdb's table has in-frame clones only and misses some. The sample lists approximately 50,000 clones; 90% to 95% were seen once. CDR3 length: 13 amino acids. Trimming took off 1 base at V and 7 bases at J, with 10 bases between the two ends. Germline loops: CDR1 LNHNV, CDR2 YYDKDF (reference sequence). The V and J genes are TRBV15 and TRBJ1-1; D remains unclear. The sequencing sample was made of blood. The receptor was derived from a man in his thirties or forties in good health. The CDR3 nucleotides read TGTGCCACCAGCAGAGTGTACCGGGGTGAAGCTTTCTTT. Translated, it gives CATSRVYRGEAFF.